One and the same sample provided the 6 T cell receptor beta chains below, sequenced in a study of blood T cell repertoires in COVID-19. The data were produced by immunoSEQ multiplex PCR, yet TCRdb's version contains in-frame clones alone and is incomplete. The profile shows about 180,000 clones, approximately 88% of them singletons. Sequences were obtained from peripheral blood. The source of these receptors is a woman in her thirties or forties with COVID-19, enrolled during active disease.

V gene TRBV9 combines with J gene TRBJ2-3; unclear D gene. Per the germline V gene, CDR1 is SGDLS and CDR2 is YYNGEE. Trimming removed 2 bases at V and 4 bases at J, with 2 bases between. This CDR3 contains 11 residues. For the CDR3, the DNA is TGTGCCAGCAGCGTCGCAGATACGCAGTATTTT. This translates into CASSVADTQYF.

V and J are TRBV6-4 and TRBJ1-3; no firm D call. This CDR3 is 15 amino acids long. V shed 5 bases and J shed 0 bases, with 11 bases lying between them. Per germline, CDR1 MRHNA and CDR2 SNTAGT. The CDR3 sequence: CASSSRHFSGNTIYF. CDR3 in DNA: TGTGCCAGCAGTTCGAGACACTTCTCTGGAAACACCATATATTTT.

The chain employs TRBV3-1 (or the pseudogene TRBV3-2) and TRBJ2-5; 8 nucleotides match TRBD2. The CDR3 consists of 16 residues. Trimming removed 0 bases from V and 1 base from J; junction bases left unmatched: 4. The germline V gene has CDR1 LGHDT and CDR2 YNNKEL (reference sequence). The DNA of the CDR3 is TGTGCCAGCAGCCAAGACAGGGCGGGGGGCCAAGAGACCCAGTACTTC. Translation gives CASSQDRAGGQETQYF.

This chain connects TRBV5-1 to TRBJ1-1; 10 nucleotides match TRBD1. V shed 1 base and J 5 bases; nucleotides not matched to a gene: 5. The length of the CDR3 is 15 residues. CDR1 is SGHRS, CDR2 YFSETQ, per germline. CDR3 in amino acids: CASSLTGQGRTEAFF. The CDR3 nucleotides are TGCGCCAGCAGCTTGACGGGACAGGGGAGGACTGAAGCTTTCTTT.

J is TRBJ1-6 and V is TRBV11-2; possible D gene TRBD1, 5 bases. CDR3 length equals 16 residues. The V end lost 0 bases, the J end lost 1 base, and 7 bases lay between the germline ends. CDR1 is SGHAT, CDR2 FQNNGV, per germline. The CDR3 DNA sequence: TGTGCCAGCAGCTTAGAGGGGGGGTCCTATAATTCACCCCTCCACTTT. It translates to CASSLEGGSYNSPLHF.

The chain employs TRBV6-1 and TRBJ2-5; 7 bases agree with TRBD1. Unmatched junction bases numbered 9, after V lost 3 bases and J lost 5 bases. Germline-derived CDR1 and CDR2 are MNHNS and SASEGT. The CDR3 has 15 amino acids. The CDR3 loop is CASSDGGTGVETQYF. CDR3 bases: TGTGCCAGCAGTGACGGTGGAACAGGGGTGGAGACCCAGTACTTC.